This T cell receptor (beta chain) stems from a study of blood T cell repertoires in COVID-19. Libraries were prepared by immunoSEQ multiplex PCR; TCRdb keeps only in-frame clonotypes and omits some of them. The data hold some 120,000 clones, with over 75% observed a single time. Trimming stripped 4 bases from V and 6 bases from J, with 10 bases between. Per germline, CDR1 LGHDT and CDR2 YNNKEL (reference sequence). The CDR3 runs 14 residues. The TCR sequence derives from a man aged 50 or older with acute or convalescent COVID-19. Sample: peripheral blood. The genes are TRBV3-1 (or the pseudogene TRBV3-2) and TRBJ1-6; possible D gene TRBD1, 5 bases. CDR3 DNA sequence: TGTGCCAGCAGCCGTCTTCAGGGTAATTCACCCCTCCACTTT. It yields the protein CASSRLQGNSPLHF.